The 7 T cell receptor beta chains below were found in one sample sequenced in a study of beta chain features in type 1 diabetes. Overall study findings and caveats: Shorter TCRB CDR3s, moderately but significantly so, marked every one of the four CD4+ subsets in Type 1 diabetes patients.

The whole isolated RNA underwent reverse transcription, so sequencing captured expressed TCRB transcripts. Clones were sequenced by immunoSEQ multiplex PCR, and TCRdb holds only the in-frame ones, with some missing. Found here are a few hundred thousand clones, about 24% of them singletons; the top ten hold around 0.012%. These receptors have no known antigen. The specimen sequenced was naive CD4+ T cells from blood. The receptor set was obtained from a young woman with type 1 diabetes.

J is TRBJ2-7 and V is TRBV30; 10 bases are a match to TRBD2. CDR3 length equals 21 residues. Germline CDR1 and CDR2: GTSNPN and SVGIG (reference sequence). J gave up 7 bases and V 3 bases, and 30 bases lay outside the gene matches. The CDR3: CAWRVAVVKREGLLSPGEQYF. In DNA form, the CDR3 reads TGTGCCTGGAGAGTTGCTGTCGTGAAGCGGGAGGGCCTACTGTCGCCGGGGGAGCAGTACTTC.

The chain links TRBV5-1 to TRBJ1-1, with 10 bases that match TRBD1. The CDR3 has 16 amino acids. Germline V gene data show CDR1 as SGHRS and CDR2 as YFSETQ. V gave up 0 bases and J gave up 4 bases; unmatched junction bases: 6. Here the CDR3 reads CASSLGDRGGTTEAFF. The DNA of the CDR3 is TGCGCCAGCAGCTTGGGGGACAGGGGAGGGACCACTGAAGCTTTCTTT.

DNA for the CDR3: TGCAGCGTCCGGACTAGCGGGAGAAAGTTCTTC. It is translated as CSVRTSGRKFF. This chain joins TRBV29-1 and TRBJ2-1; 13 bases agree with TRBD2. Germline lookup yields CDR1 SQVTM and CDR2 ANQGSEA. V was clipped by 6 bases and J by 14 bases; unmatched bases: 4. There are 11 residues in the CDR3.

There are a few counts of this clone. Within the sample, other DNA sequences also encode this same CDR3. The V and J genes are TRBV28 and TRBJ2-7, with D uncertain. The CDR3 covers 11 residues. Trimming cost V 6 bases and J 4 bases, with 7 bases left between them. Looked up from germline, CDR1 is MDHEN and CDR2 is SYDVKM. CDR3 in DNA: TGTGCCAGCAGCTTTCTATACGAGCAGTACTTC. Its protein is CASSFLYEQYF.

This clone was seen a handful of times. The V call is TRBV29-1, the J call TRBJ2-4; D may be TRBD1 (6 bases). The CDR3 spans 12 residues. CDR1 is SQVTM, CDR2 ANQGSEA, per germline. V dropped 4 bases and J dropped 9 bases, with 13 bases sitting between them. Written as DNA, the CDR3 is TGCAGCGTTGGACAGGATGGAGGCATTCAGTACTTC. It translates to CSVGQDGGIQYF.

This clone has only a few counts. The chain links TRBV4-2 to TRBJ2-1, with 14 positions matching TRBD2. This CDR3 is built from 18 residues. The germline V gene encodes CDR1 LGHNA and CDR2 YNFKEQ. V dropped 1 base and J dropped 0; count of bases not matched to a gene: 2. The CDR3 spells CASSQAGTSGSSYNEQFF. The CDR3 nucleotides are TGTGCCAGCAGCCAAGCCGGGACTAGCGGGAGCTCCTACAATGAGCAGTTCTTC.

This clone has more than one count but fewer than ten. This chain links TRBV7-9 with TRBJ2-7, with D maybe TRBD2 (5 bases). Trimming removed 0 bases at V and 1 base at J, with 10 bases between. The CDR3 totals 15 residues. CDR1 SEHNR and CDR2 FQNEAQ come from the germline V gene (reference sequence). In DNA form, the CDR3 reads TGTGCCAGCAGCTTAGCCGAGGGCCATTCCTACGAGCAGTACTTC. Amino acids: CASSLAEGHSYEQYF. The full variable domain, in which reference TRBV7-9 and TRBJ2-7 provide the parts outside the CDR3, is DTGVSQNPRHKITKRGQNVTFRCDPISEHNRLYWYRQTLGQGPEFLTYFQNEAQLEKSRLLSDRFSAERPKGSFSTLEIQRTEQGDSAMYLCASSLAEGHSYEQYFGPGTRLTVT.